Sequencing of this TCR beta chain was carried out in a study of identical twins. This clonotype was seen a few times. What it binds is not known. V was trimmed by 1 base and J by 2 bases, leaving 5 bases between them. Germline V gene sequence: CDR1 DFQATT, CDR2 SNEGSKA (reference sequence). The CDR3 runs 12 residues. Study-wide points: Fewer insertions characterized abundant cord blood beta clonotypes, whereas memory repertoires showed none. The models systematically underestimated how much out-of-frame TCR alpha was shared in monozygotic twins.

A universal primer site was incorporated via template switching, and the cDNA contained unique molecular identifiers. TCRdb re-analysed the 5' RACE reads in MiXCR, keeping a single row per CDR3 protein. Among 500,000 to 650,000 distinct CDR3 sequences listed, 7% to 7.5% were seen once. These sequences were also reported in another study, on yellow fever vaccine responses in identical twins. This second report adds: After vaccination, twins' T cell response reportedly seemed partly convergent, partly personalized.

The sample comprised PBMCs. The origin of this receptor is a young woman in good health. This chain links TRBV20-1 with TRBJ1-1; D might be TRBD1 (5 bases). CDR3 protein: CSARGTNTEAFF. CDR3 DNA: TGCAGTGCTAGAGGGACAAACACTGAAGCTTTCTTT.